A single sample gave rise to the 10 T cell receptor beta chains below, sequenced in a study of low-dose radiotherapy and immunotherapy resistance in tumors. Alpha- and beta-chain coverage of first-strand cDNA came from TRAV- and TRBV-specific primers. Using a constant-region primer together with a V-primer adapter, TCRs were subjected to 20 to 25 PCR cycles of amplification. TCRdb reprocessed the reads with MiXCR, giving one entry per CDR3 protein. This table has roughly 18,000 distinct CDR3 sequences, approximately 79% appearing once. The receptors here all came from a human donor with advanced metastatic prostate, ovarian, gallbladder or colorectal cancer (not recorded which). This table probably holds off-target reads from a library built for another chain.

Comment on this clonotype: The junction departs from the called germline gene at one end, perhaps through a read error. This chain connects TRBV4-1 to TRBJ2-3; 10 bases line up with TRBD2. In germline, CDR1 is MGHRA, CDR2 YSYEKL. The CDR3 spans 16 residues. In DNA form, the CDR3 reads TGTGCCAGCAGCCGCCAACGCAGCGGGGGGGATGATACGCAGTATTTT. Encoded protein: CASSRQRSGGDDTQYF.

This chain uses TRBV5-1 with TRBJ1-2, with D perhaps TRBD1 (6 bases). Germline values: CDR1 SGHRS, CDR2 YFSETQ. The V and J ends lost 4 bases and 8 bases respectively, with 18 bases between them. The CDR3 loop spans 14 amino acids. CDR3 loop: CASSPRQGRAGYTF. The CDR3 DNA is TGCGCCAGCAGCCCCCGGCAGGGGAGAGCCGGCTACACCTTC. The variable domain in full, with the rest retrieved from reference TRBV5-1 and TRBJ1-2, is KAGVTQTPRYLIKTRGQQVTLSCSPISGHRSVSWYQQTPGQGLQFLFEYFSETQRNKGNFPGRFSGRQFSNSRSEMNVSTLELGDSALYLCASSPRQGRAGYTFGSGTRLTVV.

The rearrangement links TRBV6-1 to TRBJ2-2; D might be TRBD1 (6 bases). Looked up from germline, CDR1 is MNHNS and CDR2 is SASEGT. The CDR3 has 16 amino acids. V dropped 2 bases and J dropped 0 bases, with 10 bases sitting between them. The DNA of the CDR3 is TGTGCCAGCAGTGAAACCCAGGGGACGAACACCGGGGAGCTGTTTTTT. It encodes CASSETQGTNTGELFF.

This chain joins TRBV12-3 or TRBV12-4 and TRBJ1-1; D remains ambiguous. V was shortened by 6 bases and J by 4 bases, with 12 bases between the two germline ends. The CDR3 covers 13 residues. CDR3 bases: TGTGCCAGCAGGCAGACGGGTGGCACTGAAGCTTTCTTT. Its protein is CASRQTGGTEAFF.

The chain is built from TRBV20-1 and TRBJ2-1; no clear D. Germline loops: CDR1 DFQATT, CDR2 SNEGSKA (reference sequence). This CDR3 has 11 residues. Trimming cost V 4 bases and J 8 bases, with 9 bases left between them. The CDR3 DNA follows: TGCAGTGCTACCAACGGACATGAGCAGTTCTTC. As protein: CSATNGHEQFF.

CDR3 protein: CASSVGEGANYGYTF. CDR3 coding DNA: TGTGCCAGCAGCGTAGGTGAAGGAGCTAACTATGGCTACACCTTC. The V gene is TRBV9, the J gene TRBJ1-2; D gene ambiguous. The CDR3 has 15 amino acids. The V end lost 0 bases, the J end lost 0 bases, and 9 bases lay between the germline ends. Germline-derived CDR1 and CDR2 are SGDLS and YYNGEE.

The chain uses TRBV5-1 and TRBJ2-2; either TRBD1 or TRBD2 may fit D (5 bases each). The germline V gene has CDR1 SGHRS and CDR2 YFSETQ. The CDR3 extends over 15 amino acids. V was cut by 3 bases and J by 1 base, with 10 bases left in between. CDR3 loop: CASSSGTGNTGELFF. The DNA of the CDR3 is TGCGCCAGCAGCTCCGGGACGGGGAACACCGGGGAGCTGTTTTTT.

This chain links TRBV7-2 with TRBJ2-7; possible D gene TRBD2, 7 bases. The CDR3 runs to 15 residues. CDR1 is SGHTA, CDR2 FQGNSA, per germline. The ends were cut back, 1 base at V and 4 bases at J, with 14 bases in the middle. This CDR3 is CASSLDLGRGYEQYF. CDR3 nucleotides: TGTGCCAGCAGCTTAGATCTGGGGAGGGGGTACGAGCAGTACTTC.

This clonotype was picked up one time. V gene TRBV29-1 combines with J gene TRBJ2-7; possible D gene TRBD2, 5 bases. The CDR3 loop spans 11 amino acids. Looked up from germline, CDR1 is SQVTM and CDR2 is ANQGSEA. V shed 3 bases and J shed 4 bases, with 7 bases lying between them. Here the CDR3 reads CSVDSGYEQYF. Here the CDR3 DNA reads TGCAGCGTTGATTCGGGGTACGAGCAGTACTTC.

V gene TRBV5-1 combines with J gene TRBJ2-7; a weak D match, TRBD1 (6 bases). In germline, CDR1 is SGHRS, CDR2 YFSETQ. CDR3 length equals 14 residues. The V end lost 1 base, the J end lost 5 bases, and 13 bases lay between the germline ends. The CDR3 DNA sequence: TGCGCCAGCAGCTTGATACAGGGAAGGAACGAGCAGTACTTC. Protein: CASSLIQGRNEQYF.